Presented here are 9 T cell receptor beta chains from one specimen sequenced in a study of blood T cell repertoires in COVID-19. Measured with immunoSEQ multiplex PCR; TCRdb has only the in-frame clones, and not every one. The repertoire has about 48,000 clones, 75% to 95% of them found once; the top ten carry about 5.1%. Sequencing was carried out using peripheral blood. These receptors were obtained from a man between 65 and 85 years old with acute or convalescent COVID-19.

The chain uses TRBV4-2 and TRBJ1-2, with 11 bases aligning to TRBD1. Germline CDR1 reads LGHNA; CDR2 reads YNFKEQ. The CDR3 length is 14 residues. J was trimmed by 4 bases and V by 3 bases; bases with no gene match: 1. CDR3 in DNA: TGTGCCAGCAGCCAGGGACAGGGGGGCTATGGCTACACCTTC. Its translation: CASSQGQGGYGYTF.

This chain uses TRBV19 with TRBJ2-1, with D unclear. Germline loops: CDR1 LNHDA, CDR2 SQIVND (reference sequence). V lost 2 bases to trimming and J lost 8 bases, with 10 bases between them. The CDR3 runs to 13 residues. As DNA, the CDR3 is TGTGCCAGTAGTATATCACTAAGCGATGAGCAGTTCTTC. This translates into CASSISLSDEQFF.

The rearrangement links TRBV7-9 to TRBJ1-4, with D perhaps TRBD1 (6 bases). The CDR3 sequence is 13 residues long. V lost 7 bases and J lost 4, with 10 bases in between. Germline-derived CDR1 and CDR2 are SEHNR and FQNEAQ (reference sequence). CDR3 amino acids: CASTGDGNEKLFF. CDR3 in DNA: TGTGCCAGCACAGGGGATGGTAATGAAAAACTGTTTTTT.

This clone was seen a single time. The rearrangement joins TRBV29-1 to TRBJ1-5, with 8 positions matching TRBD1. The CDR3 is 13 residues long. Germline-derived CDR1 and CDR2 are SQVTM and ANQGSEA. V trimming: 6 bases; J trimming: 5 bases; junction bases outside the gene matches: 6. The CDR3 sequence is CSVRQGYDQPQHF. The CDR3 DNA is TGCAGCGTAAGACAGGGGTACGATCAGCCCCAGCATTTT. Supplemented by reference TRBV29-1 and TRBJ1-5, the full variable domain reads SAVISQKPSRDICQRGTSLTIQCQVDSQVTMMFWYRQQPGQSLTLIATANQGSEATYESGFVIDKFPISRPNLTFSTLTVSNMSPEDSSIYLCSVRQGYDQPQHFGDGTRLSIL.

The chain uses TRBV5-6 and TRBJ1-5; 7 positions match TRBD1. CDR3 length: 17 residues. Germline V gene sequence: CDR1 SGHDT, CDR2 YYEEEE. The junction had 8 bases not matched to a gene; V was cut back by 2 bases and J by 0 bases. The CDR3 protein is CASSLRGHGYSNQPQHF. The CDR3 nucleotides read TGTGCCAGCAGCTTAAGGGGGCACGGATATAGCAATCAGCCCCAGCATTTT. The full variable domain, in which reference TRBV5-6 and TRBJ1-5 provide the parts outside the CDR3, is DAGVTQSPTHLIKTRGQQVTLRCSPKSGHDTVSWYQQALGQGPQFIFQYYEEEERQRGNFPDRFSGHQFPNYSSELNVNALLLGDSALYLCASSLRGHGYSNQPQHFGDGTRLSIL.

This rearrangement joins TRBV7-6 to TRBJ2-7; 11 nucleotides align to TRBD2. CDR3 length equals 16 residues. Germline CDR1 SGHVS, CDR2 FNYEAQ. With V trimmed by 5 bases and J by 0 bases, 6 bases remained unmatched. CDR3 protein: CASSASSGGTSYEQYF. The CDR3 DNA reads as TGTGCCAGCAGCGCTTCTAGCGGGGGGACCTCCTACGAGCAGTACTTC.

This chain uses TRBV18 with TRBJ2-7; 10 bases line up with TRBD1. The CDR3 is 14 residues long. Trimming cost V 6 bases and J 3 bases; bases outside gene matches: 5. Germline assignment: CDR1 KGHSH and CDR2 LQKENI. In nucleotides, the CDR3 is TGTGCCAGCTCGACGGGACAGGGGATCTACGAGCAGTACTTC. Translating gives CASSTGQGIYEQYF.

This clone has only a few counts. The V and J genes are TRBV18 and TRBJ2-7; possibly TRBD1 for D (6 bases). Per the germline V gene, CDR1 is KGHSH and CDR2 is LQKENI. This CDR3 comprises 14 residues. The V end was cut by 5 bases, the J end by 7 bases, with 18 bases between. The CDR3 nucleotides are TGTGCCAGCTCATCTACCGGGACAAACTGGGAGCAGTACTTC. Amino acid sequence: CASSSTGTNWEQYF.

The CDR3 nucleotides read TGTGCCAGCAGCTTGGGGGACAGGGGAAGCCAGCCCCAGCATTTT. Protein product: CASSLGDRGSQPQHF. The V call is TRBV5-6, the J call TRBJ1-5; 10 nucleotides align to TRBD1. The length of the CDR3 is 15 residues. The V and J ends lost 0 bases and 7 bases, in that order; junction bases with no gene match: 4. From germline, CDR1 is SGHDT and CDR2 YYEEEE. The full variable domain, completed using reference TRBV5-6 and TRBJ1-5, is DAGVTQSPTHLIKTRGQQVTLRCSPKSGHDTVSWYQQALGQGPQFIFQYYEEEERQRGNFPDRFSGHQFPNYSSELNVNALLLGDSALYLCASSLGDRGSQPQHFGDGTRLSIL.